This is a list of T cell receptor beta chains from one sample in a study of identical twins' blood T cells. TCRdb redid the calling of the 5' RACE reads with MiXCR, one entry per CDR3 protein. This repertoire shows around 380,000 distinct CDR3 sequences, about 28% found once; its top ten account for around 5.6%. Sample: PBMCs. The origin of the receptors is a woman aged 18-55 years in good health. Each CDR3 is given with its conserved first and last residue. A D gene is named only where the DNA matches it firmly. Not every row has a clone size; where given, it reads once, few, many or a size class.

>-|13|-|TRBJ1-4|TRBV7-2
TGTGCCAGCACCTTAGGGGGAAATGAAAAACTGTTTTTT
CASTLGGNEKLFF
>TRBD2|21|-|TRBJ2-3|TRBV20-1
TGCAGTGCCGAAAACCGAGCCCCAACTAGCGGGGGTCAGATTAGCACAGATACGCAGTATTTT
CSAENRAPTSGGQISTDTQYF
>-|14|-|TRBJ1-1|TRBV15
TGTGCCACCAGCAAAGGAGGGTCGAACACTGAAGCTTTCTTT
CATSKGGSNTEAFF
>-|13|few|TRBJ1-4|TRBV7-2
TGTGCCAGCAGCCGAGGGGAGGGCGAAAAACTGTTTTTT
CASSRGEGEKLFF
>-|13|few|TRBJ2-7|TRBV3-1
TGTGCCAGCAGCCATCCCGGAAGGTTCGAGCAGTACTTC
CASSHPGRFEQYF
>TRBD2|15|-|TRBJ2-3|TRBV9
TGTGCCAGCAGCGTAGAACTAGCGGGGGCAGATACGCAGTATTTT
CASSVELAGADTQYF
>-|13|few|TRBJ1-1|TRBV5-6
TGTGCCAGCAGCTTGGTAGGGCAGCACGGGGCTTTCTTT
CASSLVGQHGAFF
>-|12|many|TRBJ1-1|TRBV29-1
TGCAGCGTTGGAATGGGGAACACTGAAGCTTTCTTT
CSVGMGNTEAFF
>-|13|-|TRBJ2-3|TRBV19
TGTGCCAGCAGTATTAATTTTCAGAATACGCAGTATTTT
CASSINFQNTQYF
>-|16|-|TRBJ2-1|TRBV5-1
TGCGCCACCTCCCCTCGCTTCAGCGGATCCTACAATGAGCAGTTCTTC
CATSPRFSGSYNEQFF
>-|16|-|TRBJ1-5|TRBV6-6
TGTGCCAGCAGTTACCCGTACGTCCGGGGCGATCAGCCCCAGCATTTT
CASSYPYVRGDQPQHF
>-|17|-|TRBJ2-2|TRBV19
TGTGCCAGTAGTACCGGACCGCAATCAGGGAACACCGGGGAGCTGTTTTTT
CASSTGPQSGNTGELFF
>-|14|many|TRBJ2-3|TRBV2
TGTGCCAGCAGTGGAACCGGGTCCCCAGATACGCAGTATTTT
CASSGTGSPDTQYF
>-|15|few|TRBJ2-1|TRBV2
TGTGCCAGCAGTGGTGTGAGTAGCGGAGCCGTAGCGCAGTTCTTC
CASSGVSSGAVAQFF
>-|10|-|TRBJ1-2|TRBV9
TGTGCCAGCAGCGTACACCGGGGGGACTTC
CASSVHRGDF
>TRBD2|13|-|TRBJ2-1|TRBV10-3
TGTGCCATCAAGCGGGAGTTTTTTGGTGAGCAGTTCTTC
CAIKREFFGEQFF
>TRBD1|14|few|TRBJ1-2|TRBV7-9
TGTGCCAGCAGCCTAGGACAGGCCTTCTATGGCTACACCTTC
CASSLGQAFYGYTF